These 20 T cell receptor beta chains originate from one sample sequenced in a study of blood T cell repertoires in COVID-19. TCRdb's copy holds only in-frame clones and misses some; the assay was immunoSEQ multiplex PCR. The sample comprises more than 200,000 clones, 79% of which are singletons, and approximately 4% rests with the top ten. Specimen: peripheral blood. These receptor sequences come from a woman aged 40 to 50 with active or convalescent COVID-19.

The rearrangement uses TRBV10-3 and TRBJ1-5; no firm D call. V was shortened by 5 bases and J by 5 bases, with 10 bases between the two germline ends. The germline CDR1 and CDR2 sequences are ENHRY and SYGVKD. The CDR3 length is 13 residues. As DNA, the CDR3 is TGTGCCATCAGTAGGGAGGCCGATCAGCCCCAGCATTTT. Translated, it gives CAISREADQPQHF.

The CDR3 DNA is TGTGCCAGCAGCTTATCGGAGGGGACGGGCTACACCTTC. The encoded protein is CASSLSEGTGYTF. The rearrangement joins TRBV7-9 to TRBJ1-2, with D maybe TRBD1 (5 bases). Trimming shortened V by 2 bases and J by 8 bases, and 12 bases separated the two germline ends. Germline V gene data show CDR1 as SEHNR and CDR2 as FQNEAQ (reference sequence). CDR3 size: 13 residues.

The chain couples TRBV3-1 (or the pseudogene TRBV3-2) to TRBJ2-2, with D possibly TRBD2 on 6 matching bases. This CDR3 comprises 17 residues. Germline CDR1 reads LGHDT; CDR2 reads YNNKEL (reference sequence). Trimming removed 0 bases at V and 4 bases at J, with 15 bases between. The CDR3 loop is CASSQDTRGLVTGELFF. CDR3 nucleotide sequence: TGTGCCAGCAGCCAAGATACCCGGGGGTTAGTCACCGGGGAGCTGTTTTTT.

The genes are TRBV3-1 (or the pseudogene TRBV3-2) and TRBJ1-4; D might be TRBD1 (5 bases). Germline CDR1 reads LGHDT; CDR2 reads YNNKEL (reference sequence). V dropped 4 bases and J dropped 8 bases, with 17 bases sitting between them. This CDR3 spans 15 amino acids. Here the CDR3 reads CASSLRGAKGEKLFF. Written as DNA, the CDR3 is TGTGCCAGCAGCCTGCGTGGGGCGAAGGGGGAAAAACTGTTTTTT.

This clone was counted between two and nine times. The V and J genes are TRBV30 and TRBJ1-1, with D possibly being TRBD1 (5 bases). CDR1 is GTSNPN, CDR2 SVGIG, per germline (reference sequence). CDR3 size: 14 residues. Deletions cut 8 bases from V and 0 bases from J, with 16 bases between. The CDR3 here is CAQTAEPMNTEAFF. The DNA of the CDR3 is TGTGCCCAGACAGCAGAACCCATGAACACTGAAGCTTTCTTT.

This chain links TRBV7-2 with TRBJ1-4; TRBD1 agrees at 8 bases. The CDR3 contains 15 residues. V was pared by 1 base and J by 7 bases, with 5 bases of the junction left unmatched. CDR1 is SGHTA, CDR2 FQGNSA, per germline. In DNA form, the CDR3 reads TGTGCCAGCAGCTTAGATCCCCAGGGGGCTGAAAAACTGTTTTTT. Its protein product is CASSLDPQGAEKLFF.

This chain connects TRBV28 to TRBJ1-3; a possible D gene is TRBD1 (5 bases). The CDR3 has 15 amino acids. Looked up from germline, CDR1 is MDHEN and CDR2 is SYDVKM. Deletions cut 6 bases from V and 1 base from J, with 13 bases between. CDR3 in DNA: TGTGCCAGCAGAATCCCCGGGGGGTCTGGAAACACCATATATTTT. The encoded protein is CASRIPGGSGNTIYF.

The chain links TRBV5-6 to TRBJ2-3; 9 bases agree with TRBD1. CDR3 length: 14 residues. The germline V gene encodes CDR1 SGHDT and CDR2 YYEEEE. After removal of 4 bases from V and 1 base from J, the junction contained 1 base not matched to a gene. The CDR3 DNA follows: TGTGCCAGCAGCAGGACAGGGGGCACAGATACGCAGTATTTT. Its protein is CASSRTGGTDTQYF.

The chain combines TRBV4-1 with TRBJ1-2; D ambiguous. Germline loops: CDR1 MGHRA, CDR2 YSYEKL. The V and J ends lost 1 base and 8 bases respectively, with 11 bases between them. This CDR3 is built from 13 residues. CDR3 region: CASSQGGPGGYTF. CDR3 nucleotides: TGCGCCAGCAGCCAAGGAGGGCCGGGCGGCTACACCTTC.

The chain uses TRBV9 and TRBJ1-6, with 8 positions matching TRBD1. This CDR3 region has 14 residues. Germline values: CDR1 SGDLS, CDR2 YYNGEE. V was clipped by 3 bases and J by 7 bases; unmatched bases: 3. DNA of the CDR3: TGTGCCAGCAGCGGCCAGGGGGCGAATTCACCCCTCCACTTT. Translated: CASSGQGANSPLHF.

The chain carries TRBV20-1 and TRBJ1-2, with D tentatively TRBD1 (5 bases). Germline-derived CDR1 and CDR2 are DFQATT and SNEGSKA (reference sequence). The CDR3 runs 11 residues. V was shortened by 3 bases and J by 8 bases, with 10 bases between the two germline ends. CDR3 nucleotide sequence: TGCAGTGCTAGCGCCCAGGGAGGCTACACCTTC. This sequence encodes CSASAQGGYTF.

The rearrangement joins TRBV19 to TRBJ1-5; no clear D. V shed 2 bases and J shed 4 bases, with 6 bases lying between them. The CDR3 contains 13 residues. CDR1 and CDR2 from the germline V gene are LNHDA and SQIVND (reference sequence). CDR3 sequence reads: CASSISPNQPQHF. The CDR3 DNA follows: TGTGCCAGTAGTATATCCCCGAATCAGCCCCAGCATTTT.

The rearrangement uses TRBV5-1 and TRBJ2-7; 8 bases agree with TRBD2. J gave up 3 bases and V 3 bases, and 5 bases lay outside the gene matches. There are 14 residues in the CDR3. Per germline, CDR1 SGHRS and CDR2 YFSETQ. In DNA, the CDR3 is TGCGCCAGCAGCTGGAGCGGGGGAGACTACGAGCAGTACTTC. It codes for CASSWSGGDYEQYF.

CDR3 in amino acids: CASTTGVEKLFF. The CDR3 DNA sequence: TGTGCCAGCACCACCGGGGTTGAAAAACTGTTTTTT. The J gene is TRBJ1-4, the V gene TRBV28; D is unclear. Trimming cost V 7 bases and J 7 bases, with 10 bases left between them. Germline V CDR1 and CDR2: MDHEN, SYDVKM. The CDR3 runs to 12 residues.

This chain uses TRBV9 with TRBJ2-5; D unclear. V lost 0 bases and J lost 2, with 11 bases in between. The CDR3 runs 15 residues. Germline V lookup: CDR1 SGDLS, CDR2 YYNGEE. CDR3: CASSVDGQKQETQYF. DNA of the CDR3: TGTGCCAGCAGCGTAGATGGGCAGAAACAAGAGACCCAGTACTTC.

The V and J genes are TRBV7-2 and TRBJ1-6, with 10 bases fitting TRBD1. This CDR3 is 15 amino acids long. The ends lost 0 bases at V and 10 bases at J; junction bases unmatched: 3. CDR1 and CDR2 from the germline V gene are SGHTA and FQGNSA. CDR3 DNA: TGTGCCAGCAGCTTAGCGGGGACAGGGGAATCACCCCTCCACTTT. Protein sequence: CASSLAGTGESPLHF.

The CDR3 loop reads CASGLYGYYFF. CDR3 DNA sequence: TGTGCTAGTGGTTTGTACGGTTATTATTTCTTC. This rearrangement joins TRBV12-5 to TRBJ2-1, with D uncertain. V dropped 2 bases and J dropped 16 bases, with 12 bases sitting between them. The V gene's germline CDR1 is LGHNT and CDR2 FRNRAP. The CDR3 is made up of 11 amino acids. The full variable domain, with the rest looked up from reference TRBV12-5 and TRBJ2-1, is DARVTQTPRHKVTEMGQEVTMRCQPILGHNTVFWYRQTMMQGLELLAYFRNRAPLDDSGMPKDRFSAEMPDATLATLKIQPSEPRDSAVYFCASGLYGYYFFGPGTRLTVL.

Written as DNA, the CDR3 is TGTGCCAGCAGGGTTGACAGGTTTGGGGCCAACGTCCTGACTTTC. Its protein product is CASRVDRFGANVLTF. The chain has TRBV6-5 and TRBJ2-6; D is possibly TRBD1 (6 bases). In germline, CDR1 is MNHEY, CDR2 SVGAGI. The V end was cut by 6 bases, the J end by 3 bases, with 12 bases between. This CDR3 has 15 residues.

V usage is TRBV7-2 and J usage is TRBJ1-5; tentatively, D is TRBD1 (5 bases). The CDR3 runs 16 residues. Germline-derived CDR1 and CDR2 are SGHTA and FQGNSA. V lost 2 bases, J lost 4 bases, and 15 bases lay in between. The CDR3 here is CASSLWGRQPNQPQHF. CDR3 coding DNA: TGTGCCAGCAGCTTATGGGGCAGGCAACCTAATCAGCCCCAGCATTTT.

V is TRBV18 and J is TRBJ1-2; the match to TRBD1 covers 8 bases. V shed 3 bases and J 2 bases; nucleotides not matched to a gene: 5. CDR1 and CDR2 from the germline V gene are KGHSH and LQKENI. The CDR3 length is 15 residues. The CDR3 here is CASSPSGGGNYGYTF. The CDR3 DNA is TGTGCCAGCTCACCTTCAGGGGGCGGAAACTATGGCTACACCTTC.